This T cell receptor (beta chain) was captured by sequencing in a study of CD8 T cells in Susac syndrome. The RNA, roughly 0.45 to 1 ug, was put through reverse transcription using random hexamers. TCRdb re-called the immunoSEQ multiplex PCR reads with MiXCR, one entry per CDR3 protein. Here the sample spans 200,000 to 300,000 distinct CDR3 sequences, 96% being singletons. V dropped 5 bases and J dropped 10; count of bases not matched to a gene: 10. The CDR3 is 15 residues long. Germline V gene lookup returns CDR1 SEHNR and CDR2 FQNEAQ (reference sequence). The origin of this receptor is a human donor with Susac syndrome. The specimen sequenced was CD4+ T cells from PBMCs. The rearrangement joins TRBV7-9 to TRBJ2-5; 13 bases fit TRBD2. CDR3 sequence (DNA): TGTGCCAGCAGCGCCCTCTCGACTAGCGGGGGGCGCCAGTACTTC. Protein sequence: CASSALSTSGGRQYF.